Sequencing of this T cell receptor beta chain was carried out in a study of follicular helper T cells after annual influenza vaccination. The study, taken as a whole, reports: Yearly vaccinations repeatedly recalled conserved clonotypes in ICOS+CD38+ cTfh. ICOS+CD38+ cTfh clonality change tracked circulating plasmablast frequency change.

Method: immunoSEQ multiplex PCR; TCRdb's copy keeps in-frame clones and lacks some. The data contain about 6,800 clones, roughly four fifths of them singletons. Germline lookup yields CDR1 KGHSH and CDR2 LQKENI. The CDR3 runs to 15 residues. The V segment lost 5 bases and the J segment 6 bases; nucleotides outside the gene matches: 7. The time point was: 2015-2016 season, 7 days after influenza vaccination. Community-dwelling subjects without influenza vaccination in the prior 6 months were enrolled. This clone is a singleton in its sample. The antigen is undetermined. The TCR originated in an adult who received the influenza vaccine. The gene calls are TRBV18 and TRBJ2-7, with 13 bases fitting TRBD2. Sequenced material: CXCR5- memory CD4+ T cells sorted from blood, taken 7 days after influenza vaccination. The CDR3 coding sequence is TGTGCCAGCTCATTCGGACTAGCGGGAGTTGGCGAGCAGTACTTC. Amino acid sequence: CASSFGLAGVGEQYF.